Each of the 22 T cell receptor beta chains below was sequenced from the same sample in a study of blood T cell repertoires in COVID-19. Only in-frame clones appear in the TCRdb table, and some are missing; sequencing was by immunoSEQ multiplex PCR. In the table there are about 170,000 clones, about 92% of which are singletons. The specimen sequenced was peripheral blood. Every receptor here comes from a man under 40 with COVID-19, enrolled during active disease.

This rearrangement joins TRBV5-1 to TRBJ2-5, with 7 bases that match TRBD1. The CDR3 extends over 15 amino acids. Germline CDR1 reads SGHRS; CDR2 reads YFSETQ. Trimming took 2 bases from V and 5 from J; bases not matched to a gene: 9. For the CDR3, the DNA is TGCGCCAGCAGCTTTGGCTCAGGGGGAACGGAGACCCAGTACTTC. This encodes CASSFGSGGTETQYF.

V usage is TRBV5-1 and J usage is TRBJ1-1; possible D gene TRBD1, 5 bases. Germline V gives CDR1 SGHRS, CDR2 YFSETQ. This CDR3 is built from 14 residues. V lost 2 bases and J lost 0, with 8 bases in between. CDR3 amino acids: CASSLQDMNTEAFF. CDR3 DNA: TGCGCCAGCAGCTTACAGGATATGAACACTGAAGCTTTCTTT.

This chain uses TRBV7-9 with TRBJ1-5, with no clear D. CDR3 size: 13 residues. CDR1 and CDR2 (germline): SEHNR, FQNEAQ (reference sequence). Trimming pared 4 bases from V and 3 bases from J, leaving 7 bases between. The CDR3 loop reads CASSSHFNQPQHF. CDR3 sequence (DNA): TGTGCCAGCAGCTCTCACTTCAATCAGCCCCAGCATTTT.

The gene calls are TRBV6-5 and TRBJ2-3, with D possibly TRBD2 on 6 matching bases. The CDR3 sequence is 15 residues long. Germline V gene data show CDR1 as MNHEY and CDR2 as SVGAGI. V lost 0 bases and J lost 4, with 11 bases in between. CDR3 nucleotides: TGTGCCAGCAGTTACTCGACGGGGGTCCCAGATACGCAGTATTTT. Translation gives CASSYSTGVPDTQYF.

The chain is built from TRBV24-1 and TRBJ2-1; 8 bases fit TRBD1. Germline V lookup: CDR1 KGHDR, CDR2 SFDVKD. Trimming at V came to 5 bases and at J to 7 bases, leaving 24 bases not matched to a gene. The CDR3 sequence is 20 residues long. The CDR3 DNA reads TGTGCCACCAGTGGGGATACAGGGGGAGCTTACCCTTTTATTAGGAATGAGCAGTTCTTC. Its protein product is CATSGDTGGAYPFIRNEQFF.

The chain employs TRBV11-2 and TRBJ1-4; TRBD1 agrees at 10 bases. The CDR3 totals 15 residues. The junction had 7 bases not matched to a gene; V was cut back by 5 bases and J by 7 bases. The germline CDR1 and CDR2 sequences are SGHAT and FQNNGV. The CDR3 protein is CASSLGRTGGEKLFF. CDR3 nucleotide sequence: TGTGCCAGCAGCCTAGGGAGGACAGGGGGTGAAAAACTGTTTTTT.

The V call is TRBV30, the J call TRBJ2-3, with no clear D. Germline CDR1 is GTSNPN and CDR2 is SVGIG (reference sequence). V dropped 3 bases and J dropped 4 bases, with 5 bases sitting between them. The CDR3 is 11 amino acids. In DNA form, the CDR3 reads TGTGCCTGGAGAGCTTCAGATACGCAGTATTTT. It translates to CAWRASDTQYF.

This chain connects TRBV28 to TRBJ1-1, with 10 bases that match TRBD1. This CDR3 region has 16 residues. J gave up 1 base and V 5 bases, and 7 bases lay outside the gene matches. The germline gives CDR1 MDHEN, CDR2 SYDVKM. The DNA for the CDR3 is TGTGCCAGCAGTACCGGGACAGGGGCTGGGAACACTGAAGCTTTCTTT. Protein sequence: CASSTGTGAGNTEAFF.

This chain's CDR3 is CASSAMGGSNTEAFF. As DNA, the CDR3 is TGTGCCAGCAGCGCTATGGGGGGTTCGAACACTGAAGCTTTCTTT. The V and J genes are TRBV7-2 and TRBJ1-1; weak D call: TRBD1 (5 bases). V dropped 5 bases and J dropped 1 base, with 14 bases sitting between them. CDR3 length equals 15 residues. Germline values: CDR1 SGHTA, CDR2 FQGNSA.

J is TRBJ2-3 and V is TRBV6-5, with 8 nucleotides matching TRBD1. This CDR3 region has 13 residues. CDR1 is MNHEY and CDR2 is SVGAGI in the germline V gene. J was trimmed by 6 bases and V by 6 bases; bases with no gene match: 5. The CDR3 region is CASRGQGSDTQYF. CDR3 nucleotides: TGTGCCAGCAGAGGACAGGGCTCCGATACGCAGTATTTT.

The genes are TRBV6-4 and TRBJ2-7, with TRBD2 matching over 9 bases. The CDR3 is 15 residues long. The V segment lost 0 bases and the J segment 4 bases; nucleotides outside the gene matches: 4. From germline, CDR1 is MRHNA and CDR2 SNTAGT. The CDR3 DNA reads as TGTGCCAGCAGTGACTCAGCTAGCGGGATATACGAGCAGTACTTC. The encoded protein is CASSDSASGIYEQYF.

The chain recombines TRBV7-2 with TRBJ2-1; 11 nucleotides agree with TRBD1. Unmatched junction bases numbered 13, after V lost 5 bases and J lost 10 bases. The germline V gene has CDR1 SGHTA and CDR2 FQGNSA. The length of the CDR3 is 16 residues. The CDR3 bases are TGTGCCAGCAGCCTGGGTGCGGGACAGGGGGTCACAGAGCAGTTCTTC. Translation gives CASSLGAGQGVTEQFF.

The chain uses TRBV7-3 and TRBJ1-1; TRBD1 matches 10 bases. Unmatched junction bases numbered 9, after V lost 4 bases and J lost 4 bases. The germline V gene encodes CDR1 SGHTA and CDR2 FQGTGA. The CDR3 covers 16 residues. In DNA, the CDR3 is TGTGCCAGCAGCTCCGGGACAGGGGCGGCCGGCACTGAAGCTTTCTTT. It codes for CASSSGTGAAGTEAFF.

The chain couples TRBV6-2 or TRBV6-3 to TRBJ2-3, with D possibly being TRBD1 (6 bases). The CDR3 consists of 16 residues. V lost 0 bases, J lost 3 bases, and 13 bases lay in between. Germline values: CDR1 MNHEY, CDR2 SVGEGT. The CDR3 DNA sequence: TGTGCCAGCAGTTACTCTCACAGGGATGGGACAGATACGCAGTATTTT. It yields the protein CASSYSHRDGTDTQYF.

The chain has TRBV28 and TRBJ2-1, with TRBD1 matching over 8 bases. The V gene end was trimmed by 4 bases and the J gene end by 0 bases; junction bases not matched to a gene: 11. CDR3 size: 18 residues. CDR1 is MDHEN and CDR2 is SYDVKM in the germline V gene. CDR3 region: CASSSLGTGVISYNEQFF. The CDR3 bases are TGTGCCAGCAGTTCACTCGGGACAGGTGTAATCTCCTACAATGAGCAGTTCTTC.

The chain links TRBV7-3 to TRBJ1-1; D gene ambiguous. From germline, CDR1 is SGHTA and CDR2 FQGTGA. This CDR3 comprises 13 residues. The V end lost 5 bases, the J end lost 0 bases, and 7 bases lay between the germline ends. CDR3 in DNA: TGTGCCAGCAGCCGAACAATGAACACTGAAGCTTTCTTT. Translated, it gives CASSRTMNTEAFF.

This chain joins TRBV18 and TRBJ1-1; 11 bases align to TRBD1. Per germline, CDR1 KGHSH and CDR2 LQKENI. CDR3 length equals 16 residues. The trim removed 3 bases at V and 5 bases at J, leaving 8 bases unmatched. The CDR3 nucleotides are TGTGCCAGCTCACCGATCGTCGGACAGGGGGCGACTGAAGCTTTCTTT. It specifies CASSPIVGQGATEAFF. Together with reference TRBV18 and TRBJ1-1, the CDR3 gives the full variable domain: NAGVMQNPRHLVRRRGQEARLRCSPMKGHSHVYWYRQLPEEGLKFMVYLQKENIIDESGMPKERFSAEFPKEGPSILRIQQVVRGDSAAYFCASSPIVGQGATEAFFGQGTRLTVV.

The rearrangement uses TRBV29-1 and TRBJ2-7; D not certain. Trimming removed 5 bases from V and 3 bases from J, with 11 bases in between. The V gene's germline CDR1 is SQVTM and CDR2 ANQGSEA. The CDR3 length is 12 residues. The CDR3 nucleotides read TGCAGCGTTAATTCCGCGGACTACGAGCAGTACTTC. This sequence encodes CSVNSADYEQYF.

The chain joins TRBV19 to TRBJ2-2; the D gene is possibly TRBD1 (6 bases). CDR3 length: 13 residues. The germline V gene encodes CDR1 LNHDA and CDR2 SQIVND (reference sequence). The V end lost 3 bases, the J end lost 11 bases, and 13 bases lay between the germline ends. Here the CDR3 reads CASSISGTPELFF. The CDR3, as DNA: TGTGCCAGTAGTATTTCGGGGACACCCGAGCTGTTTTTT.

The J gene is TRBJ1-1, the V gene TRBV3-1 (or the pseudogene TRBV3-2); 7 bases are shared with TRBD1. The ends lost 5 bases at V and 2 bases at J; junction bases unmatched: 11. This CDR3 spans 16 amino acids. Per germline, CDR1 LGHDT and CDR2 YNNKEL (reference sequence). Written as DNA, the CDR3 is TGTGCCAGCAGCACGGGAGCCACAGGGGATAACACTGAAGCTTTCTTT. It yields the protein CASSTGATGDNTEAFF.

The chain's CDR3 is CASSMGGQQETQYF. For the CDR3, the DNA is TGTGCCAGTAGTATGGGGGGTCAGCAAGAGACCCAGTACTTC. J is TRBJ2-5 and V is TRBV19; D possibly corresponds to TRBD2 (6 bases). The CDR3 consists of 14 residues. Germline CDR1 is LNHDA and CDR2 is SQIVND (reference sequence). With 3 bases removed from V and 2 bases from J, the gap between germline ends came to 10 bases.

This clone was observed a single time. The chain joins TRBV15 to TRBJ1-6; D gene uncertain. The germline V gene has CDR1 LNHNV and CDR2 YYDKDF (reference sequence). The ends were cut back, 0 bases at V and 10 bases at J, with 4 bases in the middle. This CDR3 has 12 residues. The CDR3 DNA sequence: TGTGCCACCAGCAGAGATTCGTCACCCCTCCACTTT. It translates to CATSRDSSPLHF.